The 28 T cell receptor beta chains below all came from one sample that was sequenced in a study of control samples from healthy donors and cancer patients. The method was immunoSEQ multiplex PCR; TCRdb's version includes in-frame clones alone and lacks a portion of them. The sample includes some 150,000 clones, over 90% of them seen just once. Sequences were obtained from blood. Source of these receptors: a man aged 50-60 years in good health.

The chain links TRBV6-1 to TRBJ1-1, with a possible D match to TRBD1 (5 bases). The CDR3 runs 14 residues. Germline CDR1 and CDR2: MNHNS and SASEGT. With 2 bases removed from V and 5 bases from J, the gap between germline ends came to 12 bases. The CDR3 nucleotides are TGTGCCAGCAGTGAACGGGGGTTCGGAACTGAAGCTTTCTTT. Translation gives CASSERGFGTEAFF.

The chain employs TRBV14 and TRBJ2-5; either TRBD1 or TRBD2 may supply D (5 bases each). Trimming cost V 1 base and J 1 base, with 10 bases left between them. The CDR3 sequence is 15 residues long. Germline V gene data show CDR1 as SGHDN and CDR2 as FVKESK. The CDR3 loop is CASSQGSGTQETQYF. The CDR3 coding sequence is TGTGCCAGCAGCCAAGGATCCGGGACCCAAGAGACCCAGTACTTC.

The rearrangement links TRBV7-9 to TRBJ2-1; D is perhaps TRBD2 (5 bases). CDR3 length: 13 amino acids. V dropped 2 bases and J dropped 10 bases, with 12 bases sitting between them. The V gene's germline CDR1 is SEHNR and CDR2 FQNEAQ (reference sequence). CDR3 in amino acids: CASSLKGGGEQFF. In DNA, the CDR3 is TGTGCCAGCAGCTTAAAGGGTGGCGGGGAGCAGTTCTTC. The full variable domain, rest sourced from reference TRBV7-9 and TRBJ2-1, is DTGVSQNPRHKITKRGQNVTFRCDPISEHNRLYWYRQTLGQGPEFLTYFQNEAQLEKSRLLSDRFSAERPKGSFSTLEIQRTEQGDSAMYLCASSLKGGGEQFFGPGTRLTVL.

The V call is TRBV5-1, the J call TRBJ2-5; 9 bases agree with TRBD2. The CDR3 contains 15 residues. The germline V gene has CDR1 SGHRS and CDR2 YFSETQ. The J segment lost 5 bases and the V segment lost 4 bases, leaving 9 bases of the junction unmatched. The CDR3 nucleotides are TGCGCCAGCAGCGGGTTAGCGGGAGTAGGGGAGACCCAGTACTTC. Encoded protein: CASSGLAGVGETQYF.

The chain couples TRBV24-1 to TRBJ2-2; possibly TRBD2 for D (7 bases). The V gene's germline CDR1 is KGHDR and CDR2 SFDVKD. V dropped 12 bases and J dropped 8 bases, with 21 bases sitting between them. This CDR3 is 14 amino acids long. CDR3 residues: CAPPGGVKTGELFF. The CDR3 coding sequence is TGTGCCCCTCCGGGGGGCGTAAAAACGGGGGAGCTGTTTTTT.

The chain is built from TRBV12-5 and TRBJ1-1, with 9 bases fitting TRBD1. Germline lookup yields CDR1 LGHNT and CDR2 FRNRAP. This CDR3 spans 14 amino acids. V lost 5 bases and J lost 11; bases outside the gene matches: 12. As DNA, the CDR3 is TGTGCTAGTGGTCCGGGACAGGGCCCTCAGGGGGCTTTCTTT. Protein product: CASGPGQGPQGAFF.

This chain joins TRBV5-1 and TRBJ1-1; possibly TRBD1 for D (5 bases). CDR1 is SGHRS, CDR2 YFSETQ, per germline. V was clipped by 7 bases and J by 0 bases, with 13 bases between them. The CDR3 has 14 residues. This CDR3 is CASSSGNMNTEAFF. The CDR3 nucleotides read TGCGCCAGCTCGTCAGGGAACATGAACACTGAAGCTTTCTTT.

This clone was picked up one time. The chain joins TRBV28 to TRBJ1-3; D might be TRBD1 (5 bases). Germline CDR1 and CDR2: MDHEN and SYDVKM. This CDR3 contains 14 residues. Trimming removed 6 bases from V and 3 bases from J, with 12 bases in between. CDR3 in DNA: TGTGCCAGCAGGTTCACAGGTGGTGGAAACACCATATATTTT. Residues: CASRFTGGGNTIYF.

The rearrangement links TRBV3-1 (or the pseudogene TRBV3-2) to TRBJ1-3; 7 bases fit TRBD1. CDR3 length: 14 residues. Germline V gene sequence: CDR1 LGHDT, CDR2 YNNKEL (reference sequence). J lost 0 bases, V lost 5 bases, and 1 base had no gene match. For the CDR3, the DNA is TGTGCCAGCAGCACAGGGGTCTCTGGAAACACCATATATTTT. Its protein is CASSTGVSGNTIYF.

The chain couples TRBV11-3 to TRBJ2-1; D not resolved. The V end was cut by 5 bases, the J end by 5 bases, with 13 bases between. CDR1 is SGHNT, CDR2 YENEEA, per germline. The CDR3 runs to 14 residues. The chain's CDR3 is CASSPQAANNEQFF. CDR3 in DNA: TGTGCCAGCAGCCCCCAGGCGGCTAACAATGAGCAGTTCTTC.

V is TRBV19 and J is TRBJ2-2, with D tentatively TRBD1 (6 bases). The germline V gene encodes CDR1 LNHDA and CDR2 SQIVND (reference sequence). This CDR3 is 14 amino acids long. Deletions cut 3 bases from V and 6 bases from J, with 11 bases between. CDR3 residues: CASSISQGSGELFF. Written as DNA, the CDR3 is TGTGCCAGTAGTATTAGCCAGGGGTCCGGGGAGCTGTTTTTT.

The V gene is TRBV7-9, the J gene TRBJ2-7; the D is unclear. Trimming pared 8 bases from V and 1 base from J, leaving 12 bases between. This CDR3 spans 13 amino acids. CDR1 SEHNR and CDR2 FQNEAQ come from the germline V gene (reference sequence). CDR3 region: CASRRDHSYEQYF. In nucleotides, the CDR3 is TGTGCCAGCCGGCGCGACCATTCCTACGAGCAGTACTTC.

This chain links TRBV7-9 with TRBJ1-6; D is ambiguous. Trimming stripped 1 base from V and 10 bases from J, with 11 bases between. The CDR3 is 14 amino acids. The germline gives CDR1 SEHNR, CDR2 FQNEAQ (reference sequence). DNA for the CDR3: TGTGCCAGCAGCTTAGTAGGGTCTCACTCACCCCTCCACTTT. It yields the protein CASSLVGSHSPLHF. Full variable domain (outside the CDR3, taken from reference TRBV7-9 and TRBJ1-6): DTGVSQNPRHKITKRGQNVTFRCDPISEHNRLYWYRQTLGQGPEFLTYFQNEAQLEKSRLLSDRFSAERPKGSFSTLEIQRTEQGDSAMYLCASSLVGSHSPLHFGNGTRLTVT.

The rearrangement links TRBV5-1 to TRBJ2-7, with 16 nucleotides matching TRBD2. The CDR3 contains 18 residues. J was trimmed by 2 bases and V by 1 base; bases with no gene match: 6. The germline CDR1 and CDR2 sequences are SGHRS and YFSETQ. CDR3: CASSLFTGTSGRAYEQYF. CDR3 in DNA: TGCGCCAGCAGCTTGTTCACCGGGACTAGCGGGAGGGCCTACGAGCAGTACTTC.

The chain's CDR3 is CASSDTGNTEAFF. The CDR3 nucleotides are TGTGCCAGCAGTGACACAGGGAACACTGAAGCTTTCTTT. This chain uses TRBV12-3 or TRBV12-4 with TRBJ1-1; tentative D call: TRBD1 (5 bases). The CDR3 sequence is 13 residues long. Trimming shortened V by 5 bases and J by 1 base, and 8 bases separated the two germline ends.

This clone was observed a few times. For the CDR3, the DNA is TGTGCCAGCAGTTTATCCAGGCCCGGTCGGACGAGCATTTCCCACACTGAAGCTTTCTTT. Protein product: CASSLSRPGRTSISHTEAFF. The rearrangement links TRBV27 to TRBJ1-1; D remains ambiguous. Trimming cost V 0 bases and J 3 bases, with 26 bases left between them. The germline CDR1 and CDR2 sequences are MNHEY and SMNVEV (reference sequence). This CDR3 has 20 amino acids.

The V call is TRBV2, the J call TRBJ2-2; 13 nucleotides line up with TRBD2. The trim removed 7 bases at V and 7 bases at J, leaving 6 bases unmatched. Germline V CDR1 and CDR2: SNHLY, FYNNEI. CDR3 length equals 15 residues. The CDR3, as DNA: TGTGCCAGCATTGGACTAGCGGGAGTGAGCGGGGAGCTGTTTTTT. Its translation: CASIGLAGVSGELFF.

The rearrangement joins TRBV30 to TRBJ1-1; TRBD1 matches at 7 bases. Losses at the gene ends were 5 bases for V and 0 bases for J; bases not matched to a gene: 3. This CDR3 region has 13 residues. CDR1 is GTSNPN and CDR2 is SVGIG in the germline V gene (reference sequence). The CDR3 bases are TGTGCCTGGGGCAGGGGGATGAACACTGAAGCTTTCTTT. Protein sequence: CAWGRGMNTEAFF.

This chain connects TRBV18 to TRBJ1-5; D unresolved. Germline V gene data show CDR1 as KGHSH and CDR2 as LQKENI. V lost 3 bases and J lost 5, with 11 bases in between. The CDR3 runs to 14 residues. DNA for the CDR3: TGTGCCAGCTCACCGTTCCGGGAGGATCAGCCCCAGCATTTT. This codes for CASSPFREDQPQHF.

This sequence joins TRBV11-2 and TRBJ2-7, with D unresolved. This CDR3 region has 14 residues. Germline lookup yields CDR1 SGHAT and CDR2 FQNNGV. V was shortened by 2 bases and J by 6 bases, with 14 bases between the two germline ends. The CDR3 bases are TGTGCCAGCAGCTTACTCCTCCAGCGTAGCGAGCAGTACTTC. This sequence encodes CASSLLLQRSEQYF.

The genes are TRBV5-5 and TRBJ1-6; TRBD1 is a possible D gene (6 bases). CDR3 length equals 15 residues. CDR1 is SGHKS, CDR2 YYEKEE, per germline (reference sequence). Trimming shortened V by 1 base and J by 7 bases, and 12 bases separated the two germline ends. The CDR3 bases are TGTGCCAGCAGCTTGCTTCAGGGGCGGAATTCACCCCTCCACTTT. Protein product: CASSLLQGRNSPLHF.

The J gene is TRBJ2-5, the V gene TRBV19, with D uncertain. Germline CDR1 and CDR2: LNHDA and SQIVND (reference sequence). V lost 2 bases to trimming and J lost 5 bases, with 9 bases between them. The CDR3 is 13 amino acids. The CDR3 nucleotides read TGTGCCAGTAGTATACTAGGCCGGGAGACCCAGTACTTC. Amino acids: CASSILGRETQYF.

The chain carries TRBV5-1 and TRBJ1-1; weak D call: TRBD1 (5 bases). V gave up 3 bases and J gave up 1 base, with 10 bases separating them. CDR1 and CDR2 from the germline V gene are SGHRS and YFSETQ. CDR3 size: 14 residues. CDR3 loop: CASSSSGRNTEAFF. CDR3 coding DNA: TGCGCCAGCAGCTCCTCGGGACGGAACACTGAAGCTTTCTTT. The whole variable domain, remainder taken from reference TRBV5-1 and TRBJ1-1, is KAGVTQTPRYLIKTRGQQVTLSCSPISGHRSVSWYQQTPGQGLQFLFEYFSETQRNKGNFPGRFSGRQFSNSRSEMNVSTLELGDSALYLCASSSSGRNTEAFFGQGTRLTVV.

This chain uses TRBV9 with TRBJ2-7; 10 nucleotides line up with TRBD2. CDR1 and CDR2 (germline): SGDLS, YYNGEE. J was trimmed by 6 bases and V by 3 bases; bases with no gene match: 6. The CDR3 runs 14 residues. The CDR3 is CASSALAGGLEQYF. DNA of the CDR3: TGTGCCAGCAGCGCGTTAGCGGGAGGCCTCGAGCAGTACTTC. The full variable domain, in which reference TRBV9 and TRBJ2-7 provide the parts outside the CDR3, is DSGVTQTPKHLITATGQRVTLRCSPRSGDLSVYWYQQSLDQGLQFLIQYYNGEERAKGNILERFSAQQFPDLHSELNLSSLELGDSALYFCASSALAGGLEQYFGPGTRLTVT.

The rearrangement uses TRBV4-1 and TRBJ1-6; D unresolved. CDR3 size: 15 residues. V was clipped by 0 bases and J by 9 bases, with 12 bases between them. Germline values: CDR1 MGHRA, CDR2 YSYEKL. This CDR3 reads CASSQEEGRLSPLHF. The CDR3, as DNA: TGCGCCAGCAGCCAAGAGGAGGGTCGTCTTTCACCCCTCCACTTT.

The gene calls are TRBV28 and TRBJ2-7; 8 positions match TRBD2. Germline trimming cut 6 bases from V and 0 bases from J; bases unmatched to any gene: 7. CDR1 is MDHEN and CDR2 is SYDVKM in the germline V gene. The CDR3 has 15 amino acids. The CDR3 spells CASSLAGGSSYEQYF. The CDR3 DNA reads TGTGCCAGCAGCCTAGCGGGTGGGAGCTCCTACGAGCAGTACTTC.

The rearrangement links TRBV6-5 to TRBJ1-2; 10 bases align to TRBD1. CDR1 is MNHEY, CDR2 SVGAGI, per germline. Trimming took 6 bases from V and 5 from J; bases not matched to a gene: 6. CDR3 length: 14 residues. The CDR3 sequence: CASSQGQGTYGYTF. The CDR3, as DNA: TGTGCCAGCAGCCAGGGACAGGGGACATATGGCTACACCTTC.

This rearrangement joins TRBV10-3 to TRBJ1-1, with 7 nucleotides matching TRBD1. Per germline, CDR1 ENHRY and CDR2 SYGVKD. This CDR3 has 14 residues. The ends lost 2 bases at V and 4 bases at J; junction bases unmatched: 4. CDR3 bases: TGTGCCATCAGTGAGACTCGGGACAGCACTGAAGCTTTCTTT. It specifies CAISETRDSTEAFF.